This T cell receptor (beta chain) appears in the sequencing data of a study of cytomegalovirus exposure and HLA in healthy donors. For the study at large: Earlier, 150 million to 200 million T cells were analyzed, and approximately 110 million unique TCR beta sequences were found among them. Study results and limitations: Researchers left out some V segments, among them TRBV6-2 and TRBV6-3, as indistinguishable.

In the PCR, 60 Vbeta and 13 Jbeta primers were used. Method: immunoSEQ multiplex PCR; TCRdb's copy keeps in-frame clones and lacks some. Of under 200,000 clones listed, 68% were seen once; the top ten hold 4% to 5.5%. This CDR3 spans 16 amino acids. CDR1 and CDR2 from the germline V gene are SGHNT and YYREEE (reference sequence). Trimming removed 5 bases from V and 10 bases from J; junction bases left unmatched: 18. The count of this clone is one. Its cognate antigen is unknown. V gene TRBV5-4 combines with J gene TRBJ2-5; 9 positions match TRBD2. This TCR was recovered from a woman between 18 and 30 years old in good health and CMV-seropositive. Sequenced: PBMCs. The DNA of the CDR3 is TGTGCCAGCAGTGACCCCTATAGCGGGGGACTTAGGCGCCAGTACTTC. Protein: CASSDPYSGGLRRQYF.